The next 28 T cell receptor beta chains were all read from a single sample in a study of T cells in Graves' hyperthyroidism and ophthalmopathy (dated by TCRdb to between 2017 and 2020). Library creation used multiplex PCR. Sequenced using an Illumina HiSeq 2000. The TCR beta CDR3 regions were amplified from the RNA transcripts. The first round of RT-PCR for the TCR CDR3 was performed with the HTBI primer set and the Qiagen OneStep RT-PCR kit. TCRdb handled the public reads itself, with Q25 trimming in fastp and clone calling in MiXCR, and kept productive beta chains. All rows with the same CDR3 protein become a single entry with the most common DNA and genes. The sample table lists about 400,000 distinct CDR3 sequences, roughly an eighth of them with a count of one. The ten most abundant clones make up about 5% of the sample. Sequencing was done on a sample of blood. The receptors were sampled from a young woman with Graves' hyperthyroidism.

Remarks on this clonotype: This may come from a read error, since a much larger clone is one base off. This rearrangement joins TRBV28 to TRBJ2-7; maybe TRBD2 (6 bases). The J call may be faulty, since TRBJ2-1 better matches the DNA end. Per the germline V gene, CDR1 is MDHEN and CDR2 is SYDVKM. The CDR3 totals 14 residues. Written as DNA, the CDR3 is TGTGCCACCTTGGTTTCTAGCGCAACCTACGAGCAGTTCTTC. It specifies CATLVSSATYEQFF.

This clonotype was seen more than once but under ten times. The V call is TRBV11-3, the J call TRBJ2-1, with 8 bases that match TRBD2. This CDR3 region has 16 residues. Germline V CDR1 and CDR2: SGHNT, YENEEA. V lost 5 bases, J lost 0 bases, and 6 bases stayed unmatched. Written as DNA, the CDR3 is TGTGCCAGCAGCCGAGGCGGGAGGTTCTCCTACAATGAGCAGTTCTTC. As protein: CASSRGGRFSYNEQFF.

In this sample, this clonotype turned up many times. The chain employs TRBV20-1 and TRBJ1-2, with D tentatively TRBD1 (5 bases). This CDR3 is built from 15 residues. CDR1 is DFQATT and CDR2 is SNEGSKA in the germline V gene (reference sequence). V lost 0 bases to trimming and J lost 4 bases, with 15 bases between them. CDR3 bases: TGCAGTGCTAGAGATATACAGGCACCCATCTATGGCTACACCTTC. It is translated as CSARDIQAPIYGYTF.

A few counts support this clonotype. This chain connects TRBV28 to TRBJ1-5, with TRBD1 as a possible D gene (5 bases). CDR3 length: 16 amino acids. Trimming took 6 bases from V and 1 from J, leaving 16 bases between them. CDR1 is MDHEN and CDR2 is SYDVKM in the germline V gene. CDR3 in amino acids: CASRNGGSMSNQPQHF. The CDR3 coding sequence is TGTGCCAGCAGAAACGGGGGTTCGATGAGCAATCAGCCCCAGCATTTT.

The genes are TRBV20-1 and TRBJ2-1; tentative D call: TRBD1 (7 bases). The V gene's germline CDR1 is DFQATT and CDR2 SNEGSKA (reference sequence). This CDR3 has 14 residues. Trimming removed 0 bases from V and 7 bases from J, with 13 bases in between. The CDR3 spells CSARDGAGGNEQFF. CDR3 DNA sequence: TGCAGTGCTAGAGATGGGGCAGGGGGGAATGAGCAGTTCTTC.

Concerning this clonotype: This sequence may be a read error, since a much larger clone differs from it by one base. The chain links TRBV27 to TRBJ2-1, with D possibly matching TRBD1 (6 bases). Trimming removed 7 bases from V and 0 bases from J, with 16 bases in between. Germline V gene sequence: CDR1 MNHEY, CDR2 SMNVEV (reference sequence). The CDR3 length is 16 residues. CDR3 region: CASTDATGRSYNEQFF. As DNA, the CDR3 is TGTGCCAGCACCGATGCCACAGGGCGCTCCTACAATGAGCAGTTCTTC.

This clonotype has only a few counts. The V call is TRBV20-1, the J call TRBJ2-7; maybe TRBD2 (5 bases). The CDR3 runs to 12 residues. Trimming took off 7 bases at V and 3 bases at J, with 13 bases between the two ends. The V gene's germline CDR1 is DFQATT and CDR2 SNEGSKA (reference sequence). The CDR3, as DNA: TGCAGTGTCGGCAGCGGCATCTACGAGCAGTACTTC. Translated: CSVGSGIYEQYF.

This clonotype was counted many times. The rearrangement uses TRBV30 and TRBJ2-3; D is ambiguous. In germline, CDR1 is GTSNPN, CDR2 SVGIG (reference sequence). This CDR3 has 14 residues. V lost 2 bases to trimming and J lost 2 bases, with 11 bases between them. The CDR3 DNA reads TGTGCCTGGAGTCTTCCGGGCCTCACAGATACGCAGTATTTT. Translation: CAWSLPGLTDTQYF.

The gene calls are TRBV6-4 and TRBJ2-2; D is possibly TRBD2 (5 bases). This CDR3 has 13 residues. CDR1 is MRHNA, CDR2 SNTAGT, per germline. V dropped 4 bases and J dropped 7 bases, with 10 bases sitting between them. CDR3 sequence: CASSALEGGELFF. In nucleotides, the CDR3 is TGTGCCAGCAGTGCTTTAGAGGGCGGGGAGCTGTTTTTT.

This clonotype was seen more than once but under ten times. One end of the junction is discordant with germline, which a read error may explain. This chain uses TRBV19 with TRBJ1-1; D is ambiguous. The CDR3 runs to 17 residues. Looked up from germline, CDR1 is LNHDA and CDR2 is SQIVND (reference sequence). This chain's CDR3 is CASSIGRRVSRNTEASF. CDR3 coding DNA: TGTGCCAGTAGTATAGGAAGAAGGGTTTCGAGGAACACTGAAGCTTCCTTT.

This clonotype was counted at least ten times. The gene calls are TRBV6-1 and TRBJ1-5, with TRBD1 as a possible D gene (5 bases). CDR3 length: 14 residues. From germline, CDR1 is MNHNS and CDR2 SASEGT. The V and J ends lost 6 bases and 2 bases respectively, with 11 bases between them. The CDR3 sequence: CASSIRDGNQPQHF. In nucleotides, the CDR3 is TGTGCCAGCAGCATCAGGGACGGCAATCAGCCCCAGCATTTT.

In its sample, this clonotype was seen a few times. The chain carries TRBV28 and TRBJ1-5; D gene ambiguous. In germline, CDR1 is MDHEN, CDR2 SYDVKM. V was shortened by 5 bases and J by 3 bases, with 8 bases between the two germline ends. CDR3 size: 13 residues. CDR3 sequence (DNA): TGTGCCAGCAGTCTGACAACCAATCAGCCCCAGCATTTT. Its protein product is CASSLTTNQPQHF. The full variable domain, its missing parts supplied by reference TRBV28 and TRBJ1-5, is DVKVTQSSRYLVKRTGEKVFLECVQDMDHENMFWYRQDPGLGLRLIYFSYDVKMKEKGDIPEGYSVSREKKERFSLILESASTNQTSMYLCASSLTTNQPQHFGDGTRLSIL.

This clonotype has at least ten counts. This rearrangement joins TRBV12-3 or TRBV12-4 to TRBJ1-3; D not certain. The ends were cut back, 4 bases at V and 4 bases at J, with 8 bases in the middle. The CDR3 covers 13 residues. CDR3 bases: TGTGCCAGCAGTTGGGTAAAGGGAAACACCATATATTTT. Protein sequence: CASSWVKGNTIYF.

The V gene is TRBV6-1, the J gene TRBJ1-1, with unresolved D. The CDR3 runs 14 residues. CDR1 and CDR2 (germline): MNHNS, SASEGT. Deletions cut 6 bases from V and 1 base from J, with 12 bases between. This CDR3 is CASSPLGGNTEAFF. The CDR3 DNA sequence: TGTGCCAGCAGCCCCCTCGGAGGGAACACTGAAGCTTTCTTT.

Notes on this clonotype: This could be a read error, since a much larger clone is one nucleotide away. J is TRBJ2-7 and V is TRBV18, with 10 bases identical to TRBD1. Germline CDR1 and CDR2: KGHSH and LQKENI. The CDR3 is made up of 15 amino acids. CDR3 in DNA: TGTGCCAGCCCACCACCGGGGACAGGGGTAGGCGAGCAGTACTTC. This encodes CASPPPGTGVGEQYF. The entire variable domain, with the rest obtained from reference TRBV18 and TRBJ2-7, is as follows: NAGVMQNPRHLVRRRGQEARLRCSPMKGHSHVYWYRQLPEEGLKFMVYLQKENIIDESGMPKERFSAEFPKEGPSILRIQQVVRGDSAAYFCASPPPGTGVGEQYFGPGTRLTVT.

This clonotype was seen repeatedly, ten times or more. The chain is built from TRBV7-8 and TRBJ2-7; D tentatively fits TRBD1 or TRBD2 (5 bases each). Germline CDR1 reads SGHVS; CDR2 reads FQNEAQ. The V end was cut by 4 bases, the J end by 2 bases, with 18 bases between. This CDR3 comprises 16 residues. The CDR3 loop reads CASSSDGRDLTYEQYF. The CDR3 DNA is TGTGCCAGCAGCTCCGATGGACGGGACCTTACCTACGAGCAGTACTTC.

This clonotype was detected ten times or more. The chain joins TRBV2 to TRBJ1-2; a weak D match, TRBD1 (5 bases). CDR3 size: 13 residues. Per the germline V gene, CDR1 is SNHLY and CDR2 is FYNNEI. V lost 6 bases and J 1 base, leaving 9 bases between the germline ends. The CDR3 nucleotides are TGTGCCAGCAGGGAGACAGTTAACTATGGCTACACCTTC. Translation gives CASRETVNYGYTF. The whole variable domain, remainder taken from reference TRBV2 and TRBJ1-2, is EPEVTQTPSHQVTQMGQEVILRCVPISNHLYFYWYRQILGQKVEFLVSFYNNEISEKSEIFDDQFSVERPDGSNFTLKIRSTKLEDSAMYFCASRETVNYGYTFGSGTRLTVV.

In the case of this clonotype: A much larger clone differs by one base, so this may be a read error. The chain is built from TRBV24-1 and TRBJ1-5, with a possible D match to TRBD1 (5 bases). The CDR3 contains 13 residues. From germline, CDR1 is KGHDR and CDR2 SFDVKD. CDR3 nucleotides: TGTGCCACCCCCGGGGGAGGGGATCAGCCCCCGCATTTT. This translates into CATPGGGDQPPHF.

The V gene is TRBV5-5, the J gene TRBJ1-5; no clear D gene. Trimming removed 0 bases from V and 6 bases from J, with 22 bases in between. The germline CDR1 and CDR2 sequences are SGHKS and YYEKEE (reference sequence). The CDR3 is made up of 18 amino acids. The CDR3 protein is CASSLVAPPGLSGQPQHF. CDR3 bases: TGTGCCAGCAGCTTGGTTGCGCCACCCGGGTTGTCGGGTCAGCCCCAGCATTTT.

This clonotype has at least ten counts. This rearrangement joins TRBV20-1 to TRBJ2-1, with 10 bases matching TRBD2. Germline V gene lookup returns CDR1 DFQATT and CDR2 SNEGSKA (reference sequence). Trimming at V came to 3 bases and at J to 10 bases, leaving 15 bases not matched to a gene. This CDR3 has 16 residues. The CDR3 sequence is CSASVSSGRAITEQFF. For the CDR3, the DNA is TGCAGTGCTAGCGTCAGCAGCGGGAGGGCCATAACCGAGCAGTTCTTC.

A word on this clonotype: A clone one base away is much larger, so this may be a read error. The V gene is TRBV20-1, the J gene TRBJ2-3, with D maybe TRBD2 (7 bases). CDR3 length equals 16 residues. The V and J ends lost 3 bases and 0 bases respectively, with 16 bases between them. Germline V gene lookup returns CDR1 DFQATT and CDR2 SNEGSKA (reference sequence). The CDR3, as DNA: TGCAGTGCTAGGGGGGGGGCGGGGACCAGCACAGATACGCAGTATTTT. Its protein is CSARGGAGTSTDTQYF.

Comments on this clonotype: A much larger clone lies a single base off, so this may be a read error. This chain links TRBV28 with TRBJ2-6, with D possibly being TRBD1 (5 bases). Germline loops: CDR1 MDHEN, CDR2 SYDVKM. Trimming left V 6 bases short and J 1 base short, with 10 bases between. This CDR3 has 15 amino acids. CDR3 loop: CASSIQDSGANVLTF. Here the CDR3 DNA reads TGTGCCAGCAGCATACAGGATTCTGGGGCCAACGTCCTGACTTTC.

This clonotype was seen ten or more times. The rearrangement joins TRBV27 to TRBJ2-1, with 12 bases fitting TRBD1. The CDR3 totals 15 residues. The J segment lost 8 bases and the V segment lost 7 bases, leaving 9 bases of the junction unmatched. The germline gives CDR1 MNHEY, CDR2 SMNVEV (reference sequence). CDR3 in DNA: TGTGCCAGCACCCAGGGGACAGGGGGCCTACATGAGCAGTTCTTC. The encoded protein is CASTQGTGGLHEQFF.

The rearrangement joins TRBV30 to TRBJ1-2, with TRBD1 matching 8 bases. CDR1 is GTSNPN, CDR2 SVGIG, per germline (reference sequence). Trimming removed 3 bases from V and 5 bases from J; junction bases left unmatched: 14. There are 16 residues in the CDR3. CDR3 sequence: CAWRARDRPPQYGYTF. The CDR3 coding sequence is TGTGCCTGGAGGGCCCGGGACAGGCCGCCTCAGTATGGCTACACCTTC. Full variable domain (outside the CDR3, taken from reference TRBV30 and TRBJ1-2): SQTIHQWPATLVQPVGSPLSLECTVEGTSNPNLYWYRQAAGRGLQLLFYSVGIGQISSEVPQNLSASRPQDRQFILSSKKLLLSDSGFYLCAWRARDRPPQYGYTFGSGTRLTVV.

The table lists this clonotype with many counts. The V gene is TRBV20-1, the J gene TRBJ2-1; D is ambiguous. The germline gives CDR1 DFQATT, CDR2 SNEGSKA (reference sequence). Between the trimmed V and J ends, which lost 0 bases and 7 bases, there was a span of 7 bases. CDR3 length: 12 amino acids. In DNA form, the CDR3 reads TGCAGTGCTAGAGAAGGGAAAAATGAGCAGTTCTTC. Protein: CSAREGKNEQFF.

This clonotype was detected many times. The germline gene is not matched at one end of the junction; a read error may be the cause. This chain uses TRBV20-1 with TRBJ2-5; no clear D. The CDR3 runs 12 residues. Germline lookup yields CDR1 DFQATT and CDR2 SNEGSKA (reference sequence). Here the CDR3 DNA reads TGCAGTGCTAGAGGGTACCAAGAGACCCAGTATTTC. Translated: CSARGYQETQYF.

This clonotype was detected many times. CDR3 sequence (DNA): TGTGCCAGCAGCCGTATACATCCATCTGGAAACACCATATATTTT. This encodes CASSRIHPSGNTIYF. The gene calls are TRBV12-3 or TRBV12-4 and TRBJ1-3; D not resolved. This CDR3 is 15 amino acids long. Trimming took 6 bases from V and 1 from J, leaving 13 bases between them.

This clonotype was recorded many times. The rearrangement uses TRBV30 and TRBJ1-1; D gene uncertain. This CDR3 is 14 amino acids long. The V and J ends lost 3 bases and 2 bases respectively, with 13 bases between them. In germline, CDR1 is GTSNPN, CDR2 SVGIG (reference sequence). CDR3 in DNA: TGTGCCTGGAGCCTAACACGGTATAACACTGAAGCTTTCTTT. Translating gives CAWSLTRYNTEAFF.